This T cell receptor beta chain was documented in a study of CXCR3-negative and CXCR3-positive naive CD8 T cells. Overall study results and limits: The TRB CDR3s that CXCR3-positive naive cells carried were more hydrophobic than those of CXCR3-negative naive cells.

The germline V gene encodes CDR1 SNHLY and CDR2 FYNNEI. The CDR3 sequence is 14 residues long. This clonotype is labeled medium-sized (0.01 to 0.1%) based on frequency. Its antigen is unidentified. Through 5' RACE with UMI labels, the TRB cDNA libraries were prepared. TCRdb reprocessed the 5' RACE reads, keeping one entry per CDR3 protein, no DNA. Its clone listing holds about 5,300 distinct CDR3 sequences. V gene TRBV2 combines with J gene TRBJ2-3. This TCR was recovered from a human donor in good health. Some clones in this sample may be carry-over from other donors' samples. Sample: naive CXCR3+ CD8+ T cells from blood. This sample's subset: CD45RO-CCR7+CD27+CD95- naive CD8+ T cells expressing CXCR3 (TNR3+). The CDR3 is CASLGSQGTDTQYF.